This TCR beta chain stems from a study of CXCR3-negative and CXCR3-positive naive CD8 T cells (dated 2019 in TCRdb). Some background on the complete study: In total, 110 million to 150 million TRB reads were obtained, corresponding to roughly 1.5 +/- 0.3 million reads per library. Data from fewer than 12 donors, pooled across two independent experiments, went into the diversity and physicochemical repertoire analyses. The TRBV-TRBJ cluster analysis covered naive subsets from 5 donors and memory cells from 3 donors.

Overall results and qualifications from the work: Freshly isolated PBMCs were used for most assays because CXCR3 expression partially decreased after cryopreservation. Because surface CD5, which is linked to self-reactivity in mice, was comparable between the naive subsets, TCR interaction strength was also inferred from the physicochemical properties of TRB CDR3s. Comparably high repertoire diversity was found in both naive subsets, whereas much lower repertoire diversity was found in memory CD8+ T cells. Compared with CXCR3-negative naive cells, CXCR3-positive naive cells had TRB CDR3s with higher hydrophobicity (lower Kidera factor 4), lower energy, and higher strength and volume indices. Similar TRBV-TRBJ usage was shown by naive CXCR3-negative and CXCR3-positive cells from the same donor, whereas distinct patterns were shown by memory cells.

With regard to this clonotype: Its antigen is not yet known.

Each CD8+ T cell subset was flow-sorted in triplicate, with fewer than 350,000 cells per subset placed directly into RLT lysis buffer. To keep memory contaminants out, a stringent definition of naive CD8+ T cells was applied: CD45RO-CCR7+CD27+CD95-. Standard density gradient centrifugation was used to isolate peripheral blood mononuclear cells from buffy coats. Naive CXCR3-negative and CXCR3-positive CD8+ T cells were flow-sorted using a FACSAria III. Total RNA was extracted from sorted cells using an RNeasy Mini Kit. From a lookup of the germline V gene (reference sequence), CDR1 and CDR2 are DFQATT and SNEGSKA. Including the terminal cysteine and phenylalanine, the CDR3 comprises 13 residues. No DNA is recorded. For sequencing, a NextSeq 550 was employed. The Human TCR Profiling Kit (MiLaboratory) was used to make UMI-labeled 5' RACE TRB cDNA libraries. The full amount of extracted RNA was used for cDNA synthesis, and the full amount of resulting cDNA was used for PCR amplification. Libraries were prepared in parallel with an identical number of PCR cycles. In the paper's pipeline: With a minimum of two reads required per UMI, MIGEC and MiXCR pulled out about 50,000 +/- 10,000 unique UMI-labeled TRB cDNA molecules from each library. On average, approximately 40,000 +/- 10,000 functional in-frame TRB CDR3 nucleotide clonotypes lacking stop codons were found per library. After downsampling to 5000 UMI-labeled TRB molecules per sample, diversity metrics, including normalized Shannon-Wiener and Chao1, were computed in VDJtools. VDJtools was used to calculate clonotype-size-weighted physicochemical properties of the central five CDR3 residues, namely interaction energy, strength, volume and Kidera factor 4. One entry per CDR3 protein sequence results from the TCRdb reprocessing of the reads, with DNA left out. TCRdb's processing, not the authors', yielded these V and J calls. This sample's listing comprises 92,000 or so distinct CDR3 sequences. The ten largest clones represent roughly 0.99% of the sample.

The V and J genes are TRBV20-1 and TRBJ2-2; the TCRdb call, TRBD1, lacks DNA for checking. This clonotype originated in a human donor in good health. Some clones in this sample may be carry-over from other donors' samples. Sequencing used naive CXCR3- CD8+ T cells from blood. In light of the paper, this sample's cell subset or site label describes: CD45RO-CCR7+CD27+CD95- naive CD8+ T cells lacking CXCR3 (TNR3-). The CDR3 amino acid sequence is: CSAGDRNTGELFF.